The 29 T cell receptor beta chains given below trace back to one sample, sequenced in a study of blood T cell repertoires in COVID-19. Assay used: immunoSEQ multiplex PCR; TCRdb lists only in-frame clones, some missing. The sample includes around 480,000 clones, around 90% of them seen just once. The sample consisted of PBMCs or T cells enriched from blood (not recorded which). These receptors originate from a woman younger than 30 who had recovered from COVID-19.

This clone has more than one count but fewer than ten. The J gene is TRBJ1-6, the V gene TRBV19; a weak D match, TRBD1 (6 bases). CDR1 is LNHDA and CDR2 is SQIVND in the germline V gene (reference sequence). The V gene lost 8 bases and the J gene lost 10 bases, with 9 bases spanning the gap. The CDR3 contains 11 residues. The CDR3 DNA follows: TGTGCCAGTCGGGACAACTCACCCCTCCACTTT. It yields the protein CASRDNSPLHF.

The chain recombines TRBV27 with TRBJ2-3, with 7 bases lining up with TRBD1. V lost 4 bases, J lost 5 bases, and 12 bases stayed unmatched. CDR3 length equals 16 residues. The germline V gene encodes CDR1 MNHEY and CDR2 SMNVEV (reference sequence). Written as DNA, the CDR3 is TGTGCCAGCAGTTCCCTGACAGGGCAAGACGGAGATACGCAGTATTTT. Amino acid sequence: CASSSLTGQDGDTQYF.

V usage is TRBV7-3 and J usage is TRBJ2-2, with D perhaps TRBD2 (5 bases). The CDR3 length is 15 residues. V lost 0 bases and J lost 3, with 8 bases in between. Germline CDR1 and CDR2: SGHTA and FQGTGA. CDR3 region: CASSLTTRDTGELFF. The CDR3, as DNA: TGTGCCAGCAGCTTAACCACGAGGGACACCGGGGAGCTGTTTTTT.

This chain links TRBV28 with TRBJ1-3; TRBD1 is a possible D gene (6 bases). Trimming shortened V by 4 bases and J by 6 bases, and 10 bases separated the two germline ends. The V gene's germline CDR1 is MDHEN and CDR2 SYDVKM. This CDR3 contains 13 residues. The CDR3 is CASSYTGINTIYF. In nucleotides, the CDR3 is TGTGCCAGCAGTTACACAGGGATAAACACCATATATTTT. The full variable domain, in which reference TRBV28 and TRBJ1-3 provide the parts outside the CDR3, is DVKVTQSSRYLVKRTGEKVFLECVQDMDHENMFWYRQDPGLGLRLIYFSYDVKMKEKGDIPEGYSVSREKKERFSLILESASTNQTSMYLCASSYTGINTIYFGEGSWLTVV.

The chain couples TRBV6-1 to TRBJ2-3, with 9 bases fitting TRBD2. The J segment lost 2 bases and the V segment lost 3 bases, leaving 9 bases of the junction unmatched. Looked up from germline, CDR1 is MNHNS and CDR2 is SASEGT. The CDR3 sequence is 17 residues long. The CDR3 spells CASSDFLLAGFTDTQYF. In DNA form, the CDR3 reads TGTGCCAGCAGTGATTTTTTGCTAGCGGGATTCACAGATACGCAGTATTTT.

This chain connects TRBV30 to TRBJ1-1, with a possible D match to TRBD1 (5 bases). Germline assignment: CDR1 GTSNPN and CDR2 SVGIG (reference sequence). The CDR3 is made up of 16 amino acids. Between the trimmed V and J ends, which lost 2 bases and 2 bases, there was a span of 18 bases. CDR3 nucleotides: TGTGCCTGGAGTCGAGAACCGGGACTCATCAACACTGAAGCTTTCTTT. This gives the protein CAWSREPGLINTEAFF.

This clone was detected a few times. V gene TRBV28 combines with J gene TRBJ1-4; 7 bases line up with TRBD1. From germline, CDR1 is MDHEN and CDR2 SYDVKM. The CDR3 length is 15 residues. The J segment lost 7 bases and the V segment lost 4 bases, leaving 9 bases of the junction unmatched. The CDR3: CASSSLRGIGEKLFF. CDR3 coding DNA: TGTGCCAGCAGTTCCCTCAGGGGGATAGGTGAAAAACTGTTTTTT.

As to this clone: The identical CDR3 is also encoded by other nucleotide sequences in the sample. The rearrangement joins TRBV19 to TRBJ1-5; 7 nucleotides match TRBD1. This CDR3 is 14 amino acids long. V was clipped by 3 bases and J by 2 bases; unmatched bases: 1. Germline V gene sequence: CDR1 LNHDA, CDR2 SQIVND (reference sequence). The DNA of the CDR3 is TGTGCCAGTAGTATCGGACAGGGCAATCAGCCCCAGCATTTT. Its protein product is CASSIGQGNQPQHF.

This sequence joins TRBV5-4 and TRBJ2-3, with 10 nucleotides matching TRBD1. The CDR3 covers 18 residues. Germline-derived CDR1 and CDR2 are SGHNT and YYREEE (reference sequence). V lost 2 bases to trimming and J lost 5 bases; unmatched junction nucleotides: 14. The CDR3: CASSFHPPGTGEEDTQYF. The DNA of the CDR3 is TGTGCCAGCAGCTTTCACCCTCCCGGGACAGGGGAGGAAGATACGCAGTATTTT.

The V call is TRBV19, the J call TRBJ1-5, with D unclear. From germline, CDR1 is LNHDA and CDR2 SQIVND (reference sequence). V lost 6 bases to trimming and J lost 2 bases, with 11 bases between them. CDR3 length: 14 residues. CDR3 sequence (DNA): TGTGCCAGTAGCCCCGAGGAGGGCAATCAGCCCCAGCATTTT. It encodes CASSPEEGNQPQHF.

This sequence joins TRBV28 and TRBJ1-6; D unclear. Trimming took off 7 bases at V and 5 bases at J, with 15 bases between the two ends. The CDR3 length is 15 residues. Germline CDR1 and CDR2: MDHEN and SYDVKM. The CDR3, as DNA: TGTGCCAGCACCCTGAGAGGATTCAATAATTCACCCCTCCACTTT. Amino acid sequence: CASTLRGFNNSPLHF.

This clone was recorded only once. The V gene is TRBV7-2, the J gene TRBJ1-1; D is unresolved. Germline-derived CDR1 and CDR2 are SGHTA and FQGNSA. The V end was cut by 4 bases, the J end by 5 bases, with 17 bases between. The CDR3 totals 15 residues. DNA for the CDR3: TGTGCCAGCAGCTATTCTACCTGGGGAGGGACTGAAGCTTTCTTT. Encoded protein: CASSYSTWGGTEAFF.

The V gene is TRBV7-2, the J gene TRBJ1-2, with 8 nucleotides matching TRBD1. After removal of 5 bases from V and 5 bases from J, the junction contained 7 bases not matched to a gene. This CDR3 has 14 residues. Germline V gives CDR1 SGHTA, CDR2 FQGNSA. The CDR3, as DNA: TGTGCCAGCAGCATAATCGGACAGGGTTATGGCTACACCTTC. Translation gives CASSIIGQGYGYTF.

CDR3 DNA sequence: TGTGCCAGTAGCATTACCGGACTATCCAAAAACATTCAGTACTTC. Its translation is CASSITGLSKNIQYF. V gene TRBV19 combines with J gene TRBJ2-4; tentatively, D is TRBD2 (6 bases). Trimming left V 6 bases short and J 2 bases short, with 14 bases between. The CDR3 runs 15 residues. CDR1 LNHDA and CDR2 SQIVND come from the germline V gene (reference sequence).

The rearrangement uses TRBV19 and TRBJ2-4; TRBD2 might be the D (5 bases). Germline CDR1 reads LNHDA; CDR2 reads SQIVND (reference sequence). Trimming cost V 5 bases and J 0 bases, with 14 bases left between them. The CDR3 runs 16 residues. CDR3 coding DNA: TGTGCCAGTAGTCCCCGAGAGGGCTTAGCCAAAAACATTCAGTACTTC. Its protein product is CASSPREGLAKNIQYF.

The chain carries TRBV30 and TRBJ1-4; 8 bases are shared with TRBD1. The CDR3 has 13 residues. V dropped 6 bases and J dropped 8; count of bases not matched to a gene: 8. Germline V gene sequence: CDR1 GTSNPN, CDR2 SVGIG (reference sequence). This CDR3 reads CACNTGGEEKLFF. The CDR3 DNA is TGTGCCTGCAATACAGGGGGGGAGGAAAAACTGTTTTTT.

The chain joins TRBV3-1 (or the pseudogene TRBV3-2) to TRBJ2-5; perhaps TRBD2 as D (6 bases). This CDR3 has 13 residues. Between the trimmed V and J ends, which lost 6 bases and 2 bases, there was a span of 10 bases. Looked up from germline, CDR1 is LGHDT and CDR2 is YNNKEL (reference sequence). CDR3 DNA: TGTGCCAGCAGTCGGGACTTACAAGAGACCCAGTACTTC. Translation: CASSRDLQETQYF.

The chain joins TRBV30 to TRBJ1-6; tentatively, D is TRBD1 (5 bases). This CDR3 has 13 amino acids. Germline V lookup: CDR1 GTSNPN, CDR2 SVGIG (reference sequence). Trimming left V 1 base short and J 9 bases short, with 10 bases between. The CDR3 region has the DNA TGTGCCTGGAGTGGGGGAAGGGGTTCACCCCTCCACTTT. Its protein product is CAWSGGRGSPLHF. Full variable domain (remainder filled in from reference TRBV30 and TRBJ1-6): SQTIHQWPATLVQPVGSPLSLECTVEGTSNPNLYWYRQAAGRGLQLLFYSVGIGQISSEVPQNLSASRPQDRQFILSSKKLLLSDSGFYLCAWSGGRGSPLHFGNGTRLTVT.

The genes are TRBV7-2 and TRBJ1-2; TRBD1 matches 8 bases. Per the germline V gene, CDR1 is SGHTA and CDR2 is FQGNSA. This CDR3 is built from 14 residues. V lost 2 bases and J lost 7; bases outside the gene matches: 6. Here the CDR3 reads CASSLSGGASGYTF. The CDR3 DNA reads TGTGCCAGCAGCTTATCAGGGGGCGCGAGTGGCTACACCTTC.

V is TRBV3-1 (or the pseudogene TRBV3-2) and J is TRBJ1-3; D gene uncertain. CDR1 and CDR2 from the germline V gene are LGHDT and YNNKEL (reference sequence). The CDR3 has 14 amino acids. Trimming removed 0 bases from V and 6 bases from J, with 9 bases in between. The CDR3 loop reads CASSQDYAQNTIYF. CDR3 sequence (DNA): TGTGCCAGCAGCCAAGATTATGCGCAAAACACCATATATTTT.

This chain connects TRBV5-1 to TRBJ2-7; D perhaps matches TRBD2 (5 bases). Between the trimmed V and J ends, which lost 4 bases and 11 bases, there was a span of 13 bases. CDR1 and CDR2 from the germline V gene are SGHRS and YFSETQ. This CDR3 comprises 11 residues. The CDR3 loop is CASSPRGLEYF. The CDR3 DNA reads as TGCGCCAGCAGCCCCCGAGGGTTGGAGTACTTC.

V gene TRBV2 combines with J gene TRBJ1-2; possible D gene TRBD1, 5 bases. With 8 bases removed from V and 2 bases from J, the gap between germline ends came to 12 bases. The CDR3 is 13 residues long. Germline CDR1 SNHLY, CDR2 FYNNEI. The CDR3 spells CASLRDFNYGYTF. The DNA of the CDR3 is TGTGCCAGCTTGAGGGACTTCAACTATGGCTACACCTTC.

The V gene is TRBV5-5, the J gene TRBJ1-2; tentative D call: TRBD1 (6 bases). V was shortened by 7 bases and J by 7 bases, with 17 bases between the two germline ends. Per the germline V gene, CDR1 is SGHKS and CDR2 is YYEKEE (reference sequence). The CDR3 is 13 amino acids. The CDR3 loop is CASQTGGQGGYTF. CDR3 in DNA: TGTGCCAGCCAGACGGGGGGGCAAGGTGGCTACACCTTC.

This clone has only one observation. The chain links TRBV27 to TRBJ1-6; TRBD1 agrees at 9 bases. V shed 7 bases and J 7 bases; nucleotides not matched to a gene: 5. Germline V gene sequence: CDR1 MNHEY, CDR2 SMNVEV (reference sequence). This CDR3 has 14 residues. CDR3 in amino acids: CASTMDRGNSPLHF. DNA for the CDR3: TGTGCCAGCACCATGGACAGGGGAAATTCACCCCTCCACTTT.

J is TRBJ2-1 and V is TRBV5-1, with a weak D call TRBD1 (6 bases). Trimming left V 4 bases short and J 7 bases short, with 15 bases between. CDR3 length: 14 residues. Germline values: CDR1 SGHRS, CDR2 YFSETQ. DNA for the CDR3: TGCGCCAGCAGCATTACTGGACAGCGAAATGAGCAGTTCTTC. It translates to CASSITGQRNEQFF.

This chain links TRBV5-1 with TRBJ1-2; tentatively, D is TRBD1 (5 bases). CDR3 length equals 13 residues. Germline lookup yields CDR1 SGHRS and CDR2 YFSETQ. V lost 0 bases, J lost 5 bases, and 8 bases lay in between. For the CDR3, the DNA is TGCGCCAGCAGCTTGGAGCGGGGGTATGGCTACACCTTC. Amino acids: CASSLERGYGYTF.

The V and J genes are TRBV28 and TRBJ1-2, with D possibly being TRBD1 (6 bases). Germline values: CDR1 MDHEN, CDR2 SYDVKM. The CDR3 contains 13 residues. V was cut by 8 bases and J by 3 bases, with 13 bases left in between. DNA for the CDR3: TGTGCCAGCGTCAGGGGAAGGGACTATGGCTACACCTTC. Amino acids: CASVRGRDYGYTF.

The rearrangement uses TRBV7-2 and TRBJ2-1; the match to TRBD2 covers 7 bases. This CDR3 has 13 residues. Trimming cost V 5 bases and J 7 bases; bases outside gene matches: 5. Germline V lookup: CDR1 SGHTA, CDR2 FQGNSA. CDR3 nucleotide sequence: TGTGCCAGCAGCGGGGGGGGGAGAAATGAGCAGTTCTTC. Amino acid sequence: CASSGGGRNEQFF.

V is TRBV9 and J is TRBJ2-7; D unclear. The CDR3 sequence is 15 residues long. The germline gives CDR1 SGDLS, CDR2 YYNGEE. V lost 0 bases to trimming and J lost 2 bases, with 12 bases between them. The CDR3 nucleotides are TGTGCCAGCAGCGTAGGATCACTGAAGCCCTACGAGCAGTACTTC. Residues: CASSVGSLKPYEQYF. The variable domain in full, completed from reference TRBV9 and TRBJ2-7, reads DSGVTQTPKHLITATGQRVTLRCSPRSGDLSVYWYQQSLDQGLQFLIQYYNGEERAKGNILERFSAQQFPDLHSELNLSSLELGDSALYFCASSVGSLKPYEQYFGPGTRLTVT.